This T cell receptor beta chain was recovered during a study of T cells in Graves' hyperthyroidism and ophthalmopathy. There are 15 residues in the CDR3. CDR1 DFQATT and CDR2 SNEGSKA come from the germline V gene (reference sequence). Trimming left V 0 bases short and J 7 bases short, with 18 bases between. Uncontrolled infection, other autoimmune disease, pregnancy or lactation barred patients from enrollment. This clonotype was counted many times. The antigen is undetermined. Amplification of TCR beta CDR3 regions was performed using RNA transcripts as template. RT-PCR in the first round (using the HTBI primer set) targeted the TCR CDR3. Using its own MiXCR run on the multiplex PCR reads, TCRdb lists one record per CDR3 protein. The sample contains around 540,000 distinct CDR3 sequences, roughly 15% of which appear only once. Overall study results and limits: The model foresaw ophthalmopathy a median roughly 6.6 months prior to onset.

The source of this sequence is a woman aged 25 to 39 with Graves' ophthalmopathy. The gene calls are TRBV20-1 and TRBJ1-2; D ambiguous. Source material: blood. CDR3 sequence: CSARDTQLPRSGYTF. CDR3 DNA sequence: TGCAGTGCTAGAGACACGCAGCTGCCCCGGTCTGGCTACACCTTC.